Below, 12 T cell receptor beta chains from the same sample are listed, as sequenced in a study of blood T cell repertoires in COVID-19. Libraries were prepared by immunoSEQ multiplex PCR; TCRdb keeps only in-frame clonotypes and omits some of them. This table has over 150,000 clones, approximately 82% appearing once. Sequences were obtained from peripheral blood. The origin of the receptors is a woman in her 70s who had recovered from COVID-19.

V usage is TRBV29-1 and J usage is TRBJ1-2; 8 nucleotides match TRBD1. In germline, CDR1 is SQVTM, CDR2 ANQGSEA. The trim removed 4 bases at V and 2 bases at J, leaving 9 bases unmatched. The CDR3 runs to 15 residues. In DNA form, the CDR3 reads TGCAGCGTTGTGGGCAGGGGGCCTCAGAACTATGGCTACACCTTC. It encodes CSVVGRGPQNYGYTF.

Only one count was recorded for this clone. The rearrangement links TRBV9 to TRBJ1-2; D might be TRBD1 (6 bases). Germline V gene sequence: CDR1 SGDLS, CDR2 YYNGEE. Trimming cost V 3 bases and J 3 bases, with 21 bases left between them. This CDR3 contains 17 residues. Here the CDR3 DNA reads TGTGCCAGCAGCGCCGATAACCGCGCTGGGGGCCACTATGGCTACACCTTC. Residues: CASSADNRAGGHYGYTF.

This clone turned up a few times. The rearrangement links TRBV3-1 (or the pseudogene TRBV3-2) to TRBJ1-5, with 8 nucleotides matching TRBD1. CDR1 is LGHDT, CDR2 YNNKEL, per germline (reference sequence). Trimming at V came to 4 bases and at J to 6 bases, leaving 8 bases not matched to a gene. CDR3 length: 15 residues. The CDR3 DNA sequence: TGTGCCAGCAGCCCCCAGGGGGCCCGGAGTCAGCCCCAGCATTTT. Translating gives CASSPQGARSQPQHF.

This chain joins TRBV19 and TRBJ2-3, with 7 bases aligning to TRBD2. Germline lookup yields CDR1 LNHDA and CDR2 SQIVND (reference sequence). The CDR3 spans 16 residues. V trimming: 6 bases; J trimming: 1 base; junction bases outside the gene matches: 10. The CDR3 nucleotides read TGTGCCAGTAGCGATGACGATCGGGAGGGCACAGATACGCAGTATTTT. It codes for CASSDDDREGTDTQYF.

The chain employs TRBV30 and TRBJ2-7; no definite D call. Trimming left V 3 bases short and J 0 bases short, with 9 bases between. The CDR3 is 13 residues long. Germline V lookup: CDR1 GTSNPN, CDR2 SVGIG (reference sequence). For the CDR3, the DNA is TGTGCCTGGAGGGCAGGAAGCTCCTACGAGCAGTACTTC. It codes for CAWRAGSSYEQYF.

Worth noting for this clone: Other DNA sequences from this sample encode an identical CDR3 as well. The genes are TRBV11-3 and TRBJ2-2; the match to TRBD2 covers 11 bases. V dropped 4 bases and J dropped 6; count of bases not matched to a gene: 4. The CDR3 has 15 amino acids. Germline values: CDR1 SGHNT, CDR2 YENEEA. CDR3 in DNA: TGTGCCAGCAGCTCGCTAGCGGGAGGCGCCGGGGAGCTGTTTTTT. Its translation: CASSSLAGGAGELFF.

This clone was seen a handful of times. The gene calls are TRBV19 and TRBJ2-1; the match to TRBD2 covers 7 bases. The V segment lost 1 base and the J segment 6 bases; nucleotides outside the gene matches: 12. Germline assignment: CDR1 LNHDA and CDR2 SQIVND (reference sequence). The CDR3 covers 17 residues. The CDR3 DNA reads as TGTGCCAGTAGTATAGGTAAGGGCGCTAGCGGAACCAATGAGCAGTTCTTC. Residues: CASSIGKGASGTNEQFF.

This chain connects TRBV28 to TRBJ1-1; D remains unclear. The CDR3 consists of 14 residues. Looked up from germline, CDR1 is MDHEN and CDR2 is SYDVKM. The germline V and J ends were trimmed by 2 bases and 1 base, with 8 bases remaining between them. CDR3 nucleotide sequence: TGTGCCAGCAGTTTAGTGCAGGCGAACACTGAAGCTTTCTTT. This sequence encodes CASSLVQANTEAFF.

The CDR3 DNA reads TGTGCCAGCAGGCTGGGGGGACCGAACACTGAAGCTTTCTTT. Encoded protein: CASRLGGPNTEAFF. The chain combines TRBV6-5 with TRBJ1-1; D might be TRBD1 (5 bases). Germline assignment: CDR1 MNHEY and CDR2 SVGAGI. V was shortened by 6 bases and J by 1 base, with 12 bases between the two germline ends. CDR3 length: 14 residues.

This sequence joins TRBV11-3 and TRBJ2-3, with TRBD2 matching over 11 bases. The V gene end was trimmed by 5 bases and the J gene end by 2 bases; junction bases not matched to a gene: 6. This CDR3 is built from 16 residues. CDR1 and CDR2 (germline): SGHNT, YENEEA. The CDR3 DNA sequence: TGTGCCAGCAGCCCGGGACTAGCGGAAAACACAGATACGCAGTATTTT. Translation gives CASSPGLAENTDTQYF.

This chain connects TRBV13 to TRBJ1-3; D not resolved. The V and J ends lost 4 bases and 0 bases respectively, with 13 bases between them. This CDR3 spans 16 amino acids. Per germline, CDR1 PRHDT and CDR2 FYEKMQ (reference sequence). The CDR3 here is CASSSFGWISGNTIYF. Written as DNA, the CDR3 is TGTGCCAGCAGCTCCTTCGGGTGGATCTCTGGAAACACCATATATTTT.

This chain uses TRBV5-1 with TRBJ1-2, with TRBD1 matching 11 bases. Germline V gene lookup returns CDR1 SGHRS and CDR2 YFSETQ. The CDR3 extends over 15 amino acids. The V gene end was trimmed by 4 bases and the J gene end by 2 bases; junction bases not matched to a gene: 4. CDR3 bases: TGCGCCAGCAGCCAGGGACAGGGGGTGAACTATGGCTACACCTTC. Its protein is CASSQGQGVNYGYTF.